The 5 T cell receptor beta chains given below trace back to one sample, sequenced in a study of blood T cell repertoires in COVID-19. Sequenced by immunoSEQ multiplex PCR; TCRdb stores in-frame clones only, minus some. Of more than 200,000 clones listed, approximately 86% are singletons. The sample taken for sequencing was peripheral blood. The receptors come from a woman aged 60-75 years with COVID-19, enrolled during active disease.

The chain joins TRBV18 to TRBJ1-1; perhaps TRBD1 as D (5 bases). The CDR3 sequence is 13 residues long. The germline V and J ends were trimmed by 8 bases and 3 bases, with 13 bases remaining between them. Germline assignment: CDR1 KGHSH and CDR2 LQKENI. The CDR3 DNA follows: TGTGCCAGCGCCAAACAGGTTGACACTGAAGCTTTCTTT. It codes for CASAKQVDTEAFF.

The genes are TRBV7-9 and TRBJ2-1; the D gene is possibly TRBD1 (6 bases). The V gene's germline CDR1 is SEHNR and CDR2 FQNEAQ (reference sequence). The CDR3 is 13 amino acids. V was clipped by 5 bases and J by 4 bases, with 9 bases between them. The CDR3 nucleotides are TGTGCCAGCAGCGTTGGACAGTACAATGAGCAGTTCTTC. Amino acid sequence: CASSVGQYNEQFF.

The chain employs TRBV6-1 and TRBJ1-2; TRBD1 is a possible D gene (6 bases). CDR3 size: 15 residues. Germline-derived CDR1 and CDR2 are MNHNS and SASEGT. V lost 0 bases, J lost 8 bases, and 16 bases lay in between. CDR3 sequence reads: CASSEAPGTPGGYTF. CDR3 sequence (DNA): TGTGCCAGCAGTGAAGCCCCCGGGACACCGGGCGGCTACACCTTC.

This rearrangement joins TRBV27 to TRBJ1-2, with TRBD1 identical over 8 bases. Looked up from germline, CDR1 is MNHEY and CDR2 is SMNVEV (reference sequence). With V trimmed by 2 bases and J by 4 bases, 12 bases remained unmatched. The CDR3 extends over 17 amino acids. The CDR3: CASSLIAPGGVLYGYTF. The CDR3 DNA sequence: TGTGCCAGCAGTTTAATAGCGCCAGGGGGCGTCCTCTATGGCTACACCTTC.

CDR3 sequence reads: CASSYSRWSTTEAFF. CDR3 DNA sequence: TGTGCCAGCAGTTACTCGCGATGGTCCACGACTGAAGCTTTCTTT. This chain uses TRBV6-5 with TRBJ1-1; the D is unclear. The germline gives CDR1 MNHEY, CDR2 SVGAGI. CDR3 length: 15 amino acids. V was shortened by 0 bases and J by 5 bases, with 13 bases between the two germline ends.